This T cell receptor (beta chain) derives from a study of blood T cell repertoires in COVID-19. Overall study: COVID-19 samples from acute and convalescent phases originated in the United States, Italy and Spain. From T cells, B-cell-depleted T cells, or PBMCs came the material, which was cDNA or gDNA.

Original analysis: The authors estimated nucleated cell counts from reference gene primer amplification. The method was immunoSEQ multiplex PCR; TCRdb's version includes in-frame clones alone and lacks a portion of them. V and J calls and clone size are given by that table; D and trimming were obtained from the DNA. The sample includes roughly 140,000 clones, around four fifths of them seen just once. Source material: peripheral blood. The receptor's source is a human donor in a cohort sampled during active COVID-19.

CDR3 nucleotides: TGTGCCAGCAGCATACGGCGGGGTGAGCTGTTTTTT. Translated, it gives CASSIRRGELFF. The rearrangement links TRBV7-9 to TRBJ2-2; a possible D gene is TRBD2 (6 bases). Germline lookup yields CDR1 SEHNR and CDR2 FQNEAQ (reference sequence). CDR3 size: 12 residues. V shed 5 bases and J shed 11 bases, with 12 bases lying between them.